Below are 6 T cell receptor beta chains sequenced from a single sample in a study of T cell responses to AZD1222 COVID-19 vaccine. The data were produced by immunoSEQ multiplex PCR, yet TCRdb's version contains in-frame clones alone and is incomplete. The top ten hold 5.2% of the sample, which has about 81,000 clones, about 92% seen once. The starting material was peripheral blood, obtained on day 0 of AZD1222 vaccination. The receptors originated from an adult in good health.

This clone appeared once. The rearrangement links TRBV28 to TRBJ1-6; D possibly corresponds to TRBD1 (6 bases). Germline values: CDR1 MDHEN, CDR2 SYDVKM. The V and J ends lost 2 bases and 3 bases respectively, with 11 bases between them. This CDR3 spans 16 amino acids. The CDR3 region is CASSLGQKGYNSPLHF. The CDR3 nucleotides are TGTGCCAGCAGTTTAGGACAGAAGGGCTATAATTCACCCCTCCACTTT.

The genes are TRBV29-1 and TRBJ1-1; no clear D. Germline-derived CDR1 and CDR2 are SQVTM and ANQGSEA. The V end lost 5 bases, the J end lost 3 bases, and 13 bases lay between the germline ends. This CDR3 region has 13 residues. CDR3 nucleotide sequence: TGCAGCGTTACCACTGGGCAGGACACTGAAGCTTTCTTT. Its translation: CSVTTGQDTEAFF.

The chain combines TRBV11-2 with TRBJ1-1, with no clear D. CDR3 length equals 12 residues. Germline loops: CDR1 SGHAT, CDR2 FQNNGV. The ends were cut back, 4 bases at V and 5 bases at J, with 8 bases in the middle. CDR3 residues: CASSSYLTEAFF. In DNA, the CDR3 is TGTGCCAGCAGCTCATATCTGACTGAAGCTTTCTTT.

This chain links TRBV24-1 with TRBJ2-1; 8 bases fit TRBD1. V dropped 3 bases and J dropped 1; count of bases not matched to a gene: 7. The V gene's germline CDR1 is KGHDR and CDR2 SFDVKD. The CDR3 is 17 amino acids. The CDR3 spells CATSDPGTGNSYNEQFF. The CDR3 DNA is TGTGCCACCAGTGATCCCGGGACAGGCAATTCCTACAATGAGCAGTTCTTC.

The chain is built from TRBV6-5 and TRBJ2-3; D is ambiguous. CDR1 is MNHEY, CDR2 SVGAGI, per germline. The CDR3 contains 13 residues. V was pared by 0 bases and J by 2 bases, with 3 bases between. The CDR3 nucleotides are TGTGCCAGCAGTTACTCGGACACAGATACGCAGTATTTT. This sequence encodes CASSYSDTDTQYF.

To note about this clone: This sample includes further DNA sequences coding for the same CDR3. This chain connects TRBV27 to TRBJ2-7; D is uncertain. With 4 bases removed from V and 1 base from J, the gap between germline ends came to 2 bases. This CDR3 is built from 11 residues. The germline CDR1 and CDR2 sequences are MNHEY and SMNVEV (reference sequence). In nucleotides, the CDR3 is TGTGCCAGCAGTTCGTCCTACGAGCAGTACTTC. Translating gives CASSSSYEQYF.